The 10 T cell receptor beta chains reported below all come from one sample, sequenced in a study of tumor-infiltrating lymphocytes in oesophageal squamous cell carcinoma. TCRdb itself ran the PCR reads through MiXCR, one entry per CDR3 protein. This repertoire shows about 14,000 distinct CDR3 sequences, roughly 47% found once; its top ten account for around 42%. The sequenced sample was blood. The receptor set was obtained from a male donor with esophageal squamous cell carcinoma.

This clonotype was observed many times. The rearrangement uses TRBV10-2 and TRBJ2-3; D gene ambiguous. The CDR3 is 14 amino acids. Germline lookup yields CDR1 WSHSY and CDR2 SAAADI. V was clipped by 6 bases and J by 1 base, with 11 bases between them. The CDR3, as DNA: TGCGCCAGCAGCCGCGTCCGGGGCACAGATACGCAGTATTTT. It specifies CASSRVRGTDTQYF.

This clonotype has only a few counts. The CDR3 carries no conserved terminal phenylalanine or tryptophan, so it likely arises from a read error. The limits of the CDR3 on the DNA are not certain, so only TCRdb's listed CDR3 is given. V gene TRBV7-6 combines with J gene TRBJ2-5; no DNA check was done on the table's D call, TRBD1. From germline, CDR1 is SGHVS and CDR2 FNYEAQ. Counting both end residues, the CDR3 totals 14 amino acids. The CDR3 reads CASSFSTEGYTFGS.

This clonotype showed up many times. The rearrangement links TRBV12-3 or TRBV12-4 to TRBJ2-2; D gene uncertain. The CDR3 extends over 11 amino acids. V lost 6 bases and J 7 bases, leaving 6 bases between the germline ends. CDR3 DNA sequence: TGTGCCAGCAGGGGTTTCGGGGAGCTGTTTTTT. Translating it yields CASRGFGELFF.

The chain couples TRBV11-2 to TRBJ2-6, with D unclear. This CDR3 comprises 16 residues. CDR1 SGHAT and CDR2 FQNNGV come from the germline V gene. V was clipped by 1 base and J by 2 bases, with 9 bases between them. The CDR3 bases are TGTGCCAGCAGCTTAGCAGTGGTAACTGGGGCCAACGTCCTGACTTTC. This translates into CASSLAVVTGANVLTF.

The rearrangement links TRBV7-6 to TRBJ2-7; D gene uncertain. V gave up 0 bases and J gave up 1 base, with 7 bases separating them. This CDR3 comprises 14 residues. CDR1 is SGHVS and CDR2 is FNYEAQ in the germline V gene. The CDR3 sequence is CASSLAPVSYEQYF. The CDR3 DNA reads TGTGCCAGCAGCTTAGCCCCAGTTTCCTACGAGCAGTACTTC.

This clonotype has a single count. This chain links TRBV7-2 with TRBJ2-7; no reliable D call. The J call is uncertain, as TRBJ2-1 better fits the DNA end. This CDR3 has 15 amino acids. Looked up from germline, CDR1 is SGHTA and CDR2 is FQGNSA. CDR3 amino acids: CASSSDLFSYNEQFF. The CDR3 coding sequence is TGTGCCAGCAGCTCAGACTTGTTCTCCTACAATGAGCAGTTCTTC.

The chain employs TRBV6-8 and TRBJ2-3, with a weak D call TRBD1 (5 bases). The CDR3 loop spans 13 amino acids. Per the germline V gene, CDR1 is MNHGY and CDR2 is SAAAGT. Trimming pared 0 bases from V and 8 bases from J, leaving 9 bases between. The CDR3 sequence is CASSYSKGVTQYF. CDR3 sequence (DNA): TGTGCCAGCAGTTACTCGAAAGGGGTTACGCAGTATTTT.

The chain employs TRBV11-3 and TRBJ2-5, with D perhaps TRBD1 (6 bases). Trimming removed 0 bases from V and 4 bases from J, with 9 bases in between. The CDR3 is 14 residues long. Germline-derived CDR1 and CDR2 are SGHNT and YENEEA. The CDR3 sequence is CASSLDEQGETQYF. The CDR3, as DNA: TGTGCCAGCAGCTTAGATGAACAGGGAGAGACCCAGTACTTC.

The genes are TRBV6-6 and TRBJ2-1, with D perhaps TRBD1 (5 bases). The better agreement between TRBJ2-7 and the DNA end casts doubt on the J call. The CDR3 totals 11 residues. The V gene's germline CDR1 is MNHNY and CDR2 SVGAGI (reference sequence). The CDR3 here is CASSYRGEQYF. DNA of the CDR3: TGTGCCAGCAGTTACAGGGGCGAGCAGTACTTC.

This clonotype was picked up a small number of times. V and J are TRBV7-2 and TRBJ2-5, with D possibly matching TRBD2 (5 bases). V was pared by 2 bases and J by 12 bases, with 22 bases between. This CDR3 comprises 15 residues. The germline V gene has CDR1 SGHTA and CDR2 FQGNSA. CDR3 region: CASSLLSVGFGEKYF. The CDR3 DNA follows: TGTGCCAGCAGCTTACTGTCGGTTGGCTTTGGGGAGAAGTACTTC.